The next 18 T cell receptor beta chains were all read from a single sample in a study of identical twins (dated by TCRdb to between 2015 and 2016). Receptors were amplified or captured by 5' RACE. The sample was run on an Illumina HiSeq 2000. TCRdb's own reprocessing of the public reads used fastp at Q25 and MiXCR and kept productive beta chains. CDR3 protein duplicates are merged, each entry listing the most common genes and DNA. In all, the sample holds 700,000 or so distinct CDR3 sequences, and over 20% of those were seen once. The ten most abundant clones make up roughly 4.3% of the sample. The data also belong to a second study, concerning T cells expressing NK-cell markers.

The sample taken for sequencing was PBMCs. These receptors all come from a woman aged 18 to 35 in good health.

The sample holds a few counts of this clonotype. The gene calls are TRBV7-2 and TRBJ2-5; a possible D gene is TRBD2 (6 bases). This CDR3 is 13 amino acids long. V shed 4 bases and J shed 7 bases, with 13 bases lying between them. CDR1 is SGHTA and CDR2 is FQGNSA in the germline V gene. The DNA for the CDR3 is TGTGCCAGCAGCTCCGGGGGTCCAGGGACCCAGTACTTC. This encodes CASSSGGPGTQYF.

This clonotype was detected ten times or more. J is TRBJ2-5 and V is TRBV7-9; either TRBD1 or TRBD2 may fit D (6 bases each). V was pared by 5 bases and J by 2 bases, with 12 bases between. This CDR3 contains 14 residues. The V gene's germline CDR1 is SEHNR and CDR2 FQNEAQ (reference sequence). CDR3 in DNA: TGTGCCAGCAGCAAGGGGGGCTTTCAAGAGACCCAGTACTTC. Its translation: CASSKGGFQETQYF.

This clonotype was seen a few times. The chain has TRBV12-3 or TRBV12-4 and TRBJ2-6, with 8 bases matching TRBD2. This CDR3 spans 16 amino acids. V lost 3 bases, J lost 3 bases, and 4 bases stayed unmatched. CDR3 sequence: CASSFSGVGGANVLTF. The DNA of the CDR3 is TGTGCCAGCAGTTTTAGCGGGGTCGGTGGGGCCAACGTCCTGACTTTC.

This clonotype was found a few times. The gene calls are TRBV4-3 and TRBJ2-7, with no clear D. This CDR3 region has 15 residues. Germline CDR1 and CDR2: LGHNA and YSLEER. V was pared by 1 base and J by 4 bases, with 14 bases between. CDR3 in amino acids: CASSQGSFRVYEQYF. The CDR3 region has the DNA TGCGCCAGCAGCCAAGGGTCGTTTCGGGTTTACGAGCAGTACTTC.

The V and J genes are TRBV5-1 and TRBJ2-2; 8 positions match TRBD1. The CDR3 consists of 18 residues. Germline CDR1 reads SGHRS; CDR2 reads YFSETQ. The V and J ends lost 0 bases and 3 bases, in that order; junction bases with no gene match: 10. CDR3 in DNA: TGCGCCAGCAGCTTGGGTCAGGGGGCGCATCCGTACACCGGGGAGCTGTTTTTT. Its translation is CASSLGQGAHPYTGELFF. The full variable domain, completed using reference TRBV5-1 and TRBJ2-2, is KAGVTQTPRYLIKTRGQQVTLSCSPISGHRSVSWYQQTPGQGLQFLFEYFSETQRNKGNFPGRFSGRQFSNSRSEMNVSTLELGDSALYLCASSLGQGAHPYTGELFFGEGSRLTVL.

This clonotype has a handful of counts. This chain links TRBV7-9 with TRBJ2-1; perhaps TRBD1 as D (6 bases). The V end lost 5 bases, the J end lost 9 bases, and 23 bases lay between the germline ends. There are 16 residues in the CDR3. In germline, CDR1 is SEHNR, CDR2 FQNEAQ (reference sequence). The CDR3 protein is CASSLGGRDLIFEQFF. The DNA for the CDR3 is TGTGCCAGCAGCCTAGGGGGACGGGACCTTATCTTTGAGCAGTTCTTC.

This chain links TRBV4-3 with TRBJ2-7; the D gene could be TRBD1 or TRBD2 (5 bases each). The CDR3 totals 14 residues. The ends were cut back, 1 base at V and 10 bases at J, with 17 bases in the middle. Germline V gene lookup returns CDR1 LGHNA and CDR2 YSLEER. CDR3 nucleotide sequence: TGCGCCAGCAGCCAAGGAGGGGCTAGTTCTTACCAGTACTTC. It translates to CASSQGGASSYQYF.

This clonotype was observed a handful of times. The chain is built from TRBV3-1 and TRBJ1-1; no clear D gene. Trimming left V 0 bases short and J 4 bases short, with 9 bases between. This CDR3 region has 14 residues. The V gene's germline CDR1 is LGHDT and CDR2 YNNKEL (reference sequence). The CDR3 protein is CASSQEVARTEAFF. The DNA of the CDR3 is TGTGCCAGCAGCCAAGAGGTCGCCCGCACTGAAGCTTTCTTT.

The CDR3 sequence is CASKPQRGVYNEQFF. DNA for the CDR3: TGTGCCAGCAAGCCCCAGCGGGGGGTGTACAATGAGCAGTTCTTC. The chain uses TRBV7-2 and TRBJ2-1, with 9 bases identical to TRBD2. CDR3 length equals 15 residues. From germline, CDR1 is SGHTA and CDR2 FQGNSA. Losses at the gene ends were 7 bases for V and 4 bases for J; bases not matched to a gene: 8.

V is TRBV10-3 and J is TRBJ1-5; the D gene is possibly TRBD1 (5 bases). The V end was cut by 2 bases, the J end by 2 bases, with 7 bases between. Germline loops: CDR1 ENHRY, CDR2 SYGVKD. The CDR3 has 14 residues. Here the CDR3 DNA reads TGTGCCATCAGTGAGGGAGGGGGCAATCAGCCCCAGCATTTT. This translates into CAISEGGGNQPQHF.

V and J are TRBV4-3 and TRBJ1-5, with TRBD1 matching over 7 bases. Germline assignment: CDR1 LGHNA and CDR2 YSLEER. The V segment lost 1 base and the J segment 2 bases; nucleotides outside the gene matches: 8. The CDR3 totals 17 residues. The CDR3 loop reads CASSQGPGDSRNQPQHF. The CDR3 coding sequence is TGCGCCAGCAGCCAAGGGCCCGGGGACAGCCGCAATCAGCCCCAGCATTTT.

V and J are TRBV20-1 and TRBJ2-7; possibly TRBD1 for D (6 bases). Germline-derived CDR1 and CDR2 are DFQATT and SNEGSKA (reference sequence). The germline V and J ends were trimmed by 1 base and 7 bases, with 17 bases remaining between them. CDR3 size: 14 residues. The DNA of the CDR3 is TGCAGTGCTAGAGCCGAAAACAGGGTCGGGGAGCAGTACTTC. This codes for CSARAENRVGEQYF.

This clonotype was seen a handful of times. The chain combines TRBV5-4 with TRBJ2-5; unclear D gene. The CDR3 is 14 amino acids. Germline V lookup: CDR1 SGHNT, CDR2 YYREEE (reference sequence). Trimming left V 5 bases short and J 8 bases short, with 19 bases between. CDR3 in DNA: TGTGCCAGCAGTTTACCGACGGATTCGAGAACCCAGTACTTC. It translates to CASSLPTDSRTQYF.

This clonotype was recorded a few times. The CDR3, as DNA: TGTGCCAGCAGCGCGACCGGGACAGGGTACACAGATACGCAGTATTTT. Residues: CASSATGTGYTDTQYF. The J gene is TRBJ2-3, the V gene TRBV7-2; 9 nucleotides align to TRBD1. This CDR3 region has 16 residues. Germline V lookup: CDR1 SGHTA, CDR2 FQGNSA. J was trimmed by 2 bases and V by 5 bases; bases with no gene match: 8.

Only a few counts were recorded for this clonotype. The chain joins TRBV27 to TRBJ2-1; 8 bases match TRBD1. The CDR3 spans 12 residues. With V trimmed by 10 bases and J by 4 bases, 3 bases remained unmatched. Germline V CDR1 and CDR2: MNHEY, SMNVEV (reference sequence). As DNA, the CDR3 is TGTGCCACCTGGACAGGGTACAATGAGCAGTTCTTC. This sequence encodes CATWTGYNEQFF.

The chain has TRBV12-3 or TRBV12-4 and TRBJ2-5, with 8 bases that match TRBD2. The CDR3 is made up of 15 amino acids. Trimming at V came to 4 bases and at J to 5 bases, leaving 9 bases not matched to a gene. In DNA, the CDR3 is TGTGCCAGCAGTTCCTACCGTGAGCGGGAGGAGACCCAGTACTTC. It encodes CASSSYREREETQYF.

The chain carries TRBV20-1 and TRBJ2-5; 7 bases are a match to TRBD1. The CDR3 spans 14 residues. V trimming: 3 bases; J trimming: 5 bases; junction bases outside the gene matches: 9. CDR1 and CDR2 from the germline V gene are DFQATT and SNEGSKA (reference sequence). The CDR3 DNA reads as TGCAGTGCTAGCCCCCTAGGGGGCCTCGAGACCCAGTACTTC. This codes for CSASPLGGLETQYF.

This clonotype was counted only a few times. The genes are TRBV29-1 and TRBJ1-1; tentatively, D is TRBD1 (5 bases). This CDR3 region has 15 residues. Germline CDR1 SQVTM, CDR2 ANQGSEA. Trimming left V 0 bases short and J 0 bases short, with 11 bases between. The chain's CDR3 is CSVEDRRGLNTEAFF. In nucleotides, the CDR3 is TGCAGCGTTGAAGATCGAAGGGGCCTGAACACTGAAGCTTTCTTT.